The 31 T cell receptor beta chains listed next were all sequenced from one sample in a study of read filtering for tumor transcriptome and immune sequencing. This library used 300 to 500 ng RNA and molecular barcoded adaptors spanning alpha/delta and beta/gamma chains. TCRdb reanalysed the reads using MiXCR and keeps one entry per CDR3 protein. Seen here are 60,000 or so distinct CDR3 sequences, roughly a fifth observed once, and the top ten hold roughly a tenth. Sequenced: a population of CD138-negative cells sorted from bone marrow. These receptors originate from a donor aged 40 or older with multiple myeloma.

This chain connects TRBV6-2 or TRBV6-3 to TRBJ2-5; weak D call: TRBD1 (6 bases). V lost 5 bases and J lost 0, with 13 bases in between. The CDR3 totals 15 residues. CDR1 and CDR2 (germline): MNHEY, SVGEGT. CDR3 in DNA: TGTGCCAGCAGTAAGAGGACAGCGTACCAAGAGACCCAGTACTTC. Amino acids: CASSKRTAYQETQYF.

This clonotype was seen many times. For the CDR3, the DNA is TGTGCCAGCAGACCAAGGACAGGCGCGAACACTGAAGCTTTCTTT. Its translation is CASRPRTGANTEAFF. The rearrangement uses TRBV7-9 and TRBJ1-1; 7 bases match TRBD1. V shed 6 bases, J shed 1 base, and the junction held 8 bases outside the gene matches. There are 15 residues in the CDR3. Germline CDR1 reads SEHNR; CDR2 reads FQNEAQ (reference sequence).

This clonotype has at least ten counts. The chain combines TRBV2 with TRBJ2-5; D might be TRBD2 (7 bases). The length of the CDR3 is 16 residues. V lost 7 bases to trimming and J lost 5 bases, with 23 bases between them. CDR1 SNHLY and CDR2 FYNNEI come from the germline V gene. The CDR3 sequence is CASTLGGGYVGETQYF. Written as DNA, the CDR3 is TGTGCCAGCACTCTAGGCGGGGGCTATGTTGGGGAGACCCAGTACTTC. The full variable domain, rest sourced from reference TRBV2 and TRBJ2-5, is EPEVTQTPSHQVTQMGQEVILRCVPISNHLYFYWYRQILGQKVEFLVSFYNNEISEKSEIFDDQFSVERPDGSNFTLKIRSTKLEDSAMYFCASTLGGGYVGETQYFGPGTRLLVL.

CDR3 bases: TGTGCCAGCAGCCAAGTCCCCGGCAGGACTAAAGAGACCCAGTACTTC. Translation gives CASSQVPGRTKETQYF. The chain joins TRBV3-1 to TRBJ2-5, with D perhaps matching TRBD2 (6 bases). CDR3 length: 16 residues. The germline V gene has CDR1 LGHDT and CDR2 YNNKEL (reference sequence). Trimming took off 1 base at V and 3 bases at J, with 15 bases between the two ends.

The table lists this clonotype with many counts. The chain links TRBV28 to TRBJ2-6; no clear D gene. Germline assignment: CDR1 MDHEN and CDR2 SYDVKM. The CDR3 sequence is 13 residues long. V lost 6 bases to trimming and J lost 3 bases, with 6 bases between them. The CDR3 DNA sequence: TGTGCCAGCAGCTTGTTTGGGGCCAACGTCCTGACTTTC. Amino acid sequence: CASSLFGANVLTF.

This clonotype has ten or more counts. The chain uses TRBV5-4 and TRBJ2-3; 9 bases are shared with TRBD2. The CDR3 runs 14 residues. Trimming cost V 2 bases and J 4 bases; bases outside gene matches: 2. Per the germline V gene, CDR1 is SGHNT and CDR2 is YYREEE (reference sequence). This CDR3 reads CASSFSGSADTQYF. CDR3 bases: TGTGCCAGCAGCTTTAGCGGGAGCGCAGATACGCAGTATTTT.

This clonotype appeared a few times. The chain carries TRBV12-3 or TRBV12-4 and TRBJ1-6; D is perhaps TRBD1 (5 bases). CDR3 length equals 16 residues. The germline V and J ends were trimmed by 1 base and 7 bases, with 14 bases remaining between them. The CDR3 reads CASSLEGVTRNSPLHF. The CDR3 bases are TGTGCCAGCAGTTTAGAAGGGGTTACGAGGAATTCACCCCTCCACTTT.

Regarding this clonotype: A read error may explain this, as a much larger clone is one base away. V usage is TRBV29-1 and J usage is TRBJ2-3; 7 nucleotides agree with TRBD2. CDR1 and CDR2 (germline): SQVTM, ANQGSEA. The CDR3 sequence is 13 residues long. CDR3 sequence (DNA): TGCAGCGTTAGGGACTACTTCACAGATACGCGGTATTTT. This encodes CSVRDYFTDTRYF.

This clonotype was counted at least ten times. The genes are TRBV6-5 and TRBJ1-6; D call uncertain. Germline V gene lookup returns CDR1 MNHEY and CDR2 SVGAGI. The CDR3 is made up of 16 amino acids. Deletions cut 6 bases from V and 0 bases from J, with 12 bases between. The CDR3 nucleotides are TGTGCCAGCAGCATTAGCCGCCGCTCCTATAATTCACCCCTCCACTTT. Residues: CASSISRRSYNSPLHF.

There are many counts of this clonotype. The genes are TRBV20-1 and TRBJ1-4, with D perhaps TRBD1 (5 bases). The V and J ends lost 3 bases and 1 base respectively, with 12 bases between them. The germline gives CDR1 DFQATT, CDR2 SNEGSKA (reference sequence). The CDR3 consists of 15 residues. The CDR3 DNA reads as TGCAGTGCTAGGGGATTTGGGGGAACTAATGAAAAACTGTTTTTT. It is translated as CSARGFGGTNEKLFF.

The gene calls are TRBV20-1 and TRBJ2-7; TRBD1 matches at 7 bases. After removal of 3 bases from V and 2 bases from J, the junction contained 1 base not matched to a gene. Looked up from germline, CDR1 is DFQATT and CDR2 is SNEGSKA (reference sequence). The CDR3 loop spans 12 amino acids. CDR3 sequence reads: CSARDRTYEQYF. The CDR3 coding sequence is TGCAGTGCTAGGGACAGGACCTACGAGCAGTACTTC.

This clonotype was counted at least ten times. The chain recombines TRBV5-1 with TRBJ2-7, with D possibly called TRBD1 or TRBD2 (5 bases each). Per the germline V gene, CDR1 is SGHRS and CDR2 is YFSETQ. The CDR3 has 14 amino acids. V was cut by 6 bases and J by 1 base, with 14 bases left in between. The CDR3 loop reads CASKPSGTSYEQYF. CDR3 in DNA: TGCGCCAGCAAACCTTCTGGGACGTCCTACGAGCAGTACTTC.

This clonotype was recorded many times. The genes are TRBV28 and TRBJ2-3; 8 positions match TRBD2. Germline V CDR1 and CDR2: MDHEN, SYDVKM. The CDR3 has 15 amino acids. J lost 8 bases, V lost 2 bases, and 9 bases had no gene match. The CDR3 loop reads CASSLSSGSVGTQYF. Here the CDR3 DNA reads TGTGCCAGCAGTTTAAGCAGCGGGAGTGTAGGTACGCAGTATTTT.

Many counts were recorded for this clonotype. The rearrangement uses TRBV28 and TRBJ2-5; possibly TRBD1 or TRBD2 for D (5 bases each). The CDR3 is 12 amino acids. CDR1 and CDR2 (germline): MDHEN, SYDVKM. The germline V and J ends were trimmed by 5 bases and 5 bases, with 9 bases remaining between them. The chain's CDR3 is CASSLGPETQYF. Written as DNA, the CDR3 is TGTGCCAGCAGTCTGGGACCTGAGACCCAGTACTTC. The whole variable domain, filled in from reference TRBV28 and TRBJ2-5, reads DVKVTQSSRYLVKRTGEKVFLECVQDMDHENMFWYRQDPGLGLRLIYFSYDVKMKEKGDIPEGYSVSREKKERFSLILESASTNQTSMYLCASSLGPETQYFGPGTRLLVL.

In this sample, this clonotype turned up a few times. The chain is built from TRBV6-1 and TRBJ1-5; the match to TRBD1 covers 7 bases. The CDR3 contains 14 residues. V was pared by 6 bases and J by 3 bases, with 5 bases of the junction left unmatched. Germline V gene data show CDR1 as MNHNS and CDR2 as SASEGT. The CDR3: CASSSTGNNQPQHF. CDR3 nucleotides: TGTGCCAGCAGCTCGACAGGGAACAATCAGCCCCAGCATTTT.

The table lists this clonotype with many counts. V gene TRBV5-1 combines with J gene TRBJ2-7; 9 nucleotides match TRBD1. Germline loops: CDR1 SGHRS, CDR2 YFSETQ. V lost 3 bases to trimming and J lost 5 bases; unmatched junction nucleotides: 3. The CDR3 consists of 13 residues. The DNA for the CDR3 is TGCGCCAGCAGCTCGGACAGGGGAAACGAGCAGTACTTC. This encodes CASSSDRGNEQYF. The entire variable domain, with the rest obtained from reference TRBV5-1 and TRBJ2-7, is as follows: KAGVTQTPRYLIKTRGQQVTLSCSPISGHRSVSWYQQTPGQGLQFLFEYFSETQRNKGNFPGRFSGRQFSNSRSEMNVSTLELGDSALYLCASSSDRGNEQYFGPGTRLTVT.

In its sample, this clonotype was seen once. The germline gene is not matched at one end of the junction; a read error may be the cause. The V and J genes are TRBV30 and TRBJ1-1; D call uncertain. From germline, CDR1 is GTSNPN and CDR2 SVGIG (reference sequence). This CDR3 contains 14 residues. DNA for the CDR3: TGTGCCTGGAGTGAACCTACACGGAACACTGAAGCTTCCTTT. Amino acid sequence: CAWSEPTRNTEASF. Full variable domain (remainder filled in from reference TRBV30 and TRBJ1-1): SQTIHQWPATLVQPVGSPLSLECTVEGTSNPNLYWYRQAAGRGLQLLFYSVGIGQISSEVPQNLSASRPQDRQFILSSKKLLLSDSGFYLCAWSEPTRNTEASFGQGTRLTVV.

The table lists this clonotype with many counts. The chain couples TRBV11-2 to TRBJ2-5, with D perhaps matching TRBD2 (6 bases). Germline CDR1 reads SGHAT; CDR2 reads FQNNGV. There are 15 residues in the CDR3. V lost 6 bases, J lost 2 bases, and 16 bases lay in between. This CDR3 reads CASRGNRRAQETQYF. The CDR3 DNA is TGTGCCAGCAGAGGCAATAGGAGGGCGCAAGAGACCCAGTACTTC.

Ten or more counts support this clonotype. This chain connects TRBV2 to TRBJ1-2; no firm D call. V was shortened by 4 bases and J by 4 bases, with 7 bases between the two germline ends. Germline V CDR1 and CDR2: SNHLY, FYNNEI. The CDR3 loop spans 12 amino acids. The CDR3 reads CASSAGLYGYTF. CDR3 bases: TGTGCCAGCAGTGCAGGTCTCTATGGCTACACCTTC. Full variable domain (outside the CDR3, taken from reference TRBV2 and TRBJ1-2): EPEVTQTPSHQVTQMGQEVILRCVPISNHLYFYWYRQILGQKVEFLVSFYNNEISEKSEIFDDQFSVERPDGSNFTLKIRSTKLEDSAMYFCASSAGLYGYTFGSGTRLTVV.

This chain connects TRBV5-6 to TRBJ2-7, with TRBD2 matching over 7 bases. Germline values: CDR1 SGHDT, CDR2 YYEEEE. This CDR3 has 13 residues. Germline trimming cut 4 bases from V and 5 bases from J; bases unmatched to any gene: 6. For the CDR3, the DNA is TGTGCCAGCAGCCCTACCGGGACTAACGAGCAGTACTTC. It translates to CASSPTGTNEQYF.

The table lists this clonotype with many counts. V usage is TRBV6-5 and J usage is TRBJ2-1; TRBD2 matches 11 bases. CDR3 length: 15 amino acids. CDR1 MNHEY and CDR2 SVGAGI come from the germline V gene. V was pared by 4 bases and J by 10 bases, with 9 bases of the junction left unmatched. The CDR3 DNA sequence: TGTGCCAGCAGTTCTGGTAGCGGGGGGGTCGGGGAGCAGTTCTTC. It yields the protein CASSSGSGGVGEQFF.

The table lists this clonotype with many counts. The chain employs TRBV11-1 and TRBJ2-1, with TRBD2 matching 13 bases. With 5 bases clipped from V and 7 bases from J, the junction kept 5 bases outside the gene matches. CDR1 is SGHAT, CDR2 FQDESV, per germline (reference sequence). The CDR3 totals 15 residues. This CDR3 reads CASSVGLAGRNEQFF. DNA for the CDR3: TGTGCCAGCAGCGTGGGACTAGCGGGGAGAAATGAGCAGTTCTTC.

CDR3 DNA: TGCGCCAGCAGTCATCAGGAGACTTTTAGCACAGATACGCAGTATTTT. It codes for CASSHQETFSTDTQYF. The chain employs TRBV5-1 and TRBJ2-3, with D hard to call. CDR1 SGHRS and CDR2 YFSETQ come from the germline V gene. The length of the CDR3 is 16 residues. Between the trimmed V and J ends, which lost 5 bases and 0 bases, there was a span of 16 bases.

In its sample, this clonotype was seen many times. This chain links TRBV6-6 with TRBJ2-2, with 7 bases aligning to TRBD2. This CDR3 spans 13 amino acids. The ends lost 5 bases at V and 8 bases at J; junction bases unmatched: 5. Germline V gene lookup returns CDR1 MNHNY and CDR2 SVGAGI (reference sequence). The chain's CDR3 is CASSTTSWGELFF. The CDR3 nucleotides read TGTGCCAGCAGTACGACTAGCTGGGGGGAGCTGTTTTTT.

This clonotype showed up just a few times. The V call is TRBV29-1, the J call TRBJ2-1; weak D call: TRBD1 (6 bases). V dropped 0 bases and J dropped 5 bases, with 11 bases sitting between them. The CDR3 has 14 residues. Germline V gene data show CDR1 as SQVTM and CDR2 as ANQGSEA. CDR3: CSVEDWDINNEQFF. The CDR3 DNA sequence: TGCAGCGTTGAAGACTGGGACATAAACAATGAGCAGTTCTTC.

The rearrangement links TRBV19 to TRBJ1-1, with D perhaps TRBD1 (5 bases). This CDR3 region has 13 residues. Deletions cut 5 bases from V and 5 bases from J, with 12 bases between. Looked up from germline, CDR1 is LNHDA and CDR2 is SQIVND (reference sequence). The CDR3 reads CASSEGWGTEAFF. As DNA, the CDR3 is TGTGCCAGTAGTGAGGGGTGGGGGACTGAAGCTTTCTTT.

Regarding this clonotype: A read error may produce the germline difference seen at one junction end. J is TRBJ2-1 and V is TRBV7-9; D uncertain. The CDR3 has 14 residues. Germline lookup yields CDR1 SEHNR and CDR2 FQNEAQ (reference sequence). The chain's CDR3 is CASSPYPGGNERFF. DNA for the CDR3: TGTGCCAGCAGCCCCTACCCGGGTGGGAATGAGCGGTTCTTC.

This clonotype was recorded at least ten times. This sequence joins TRBV20-1 and TRBJ2-7; 11 positions agree with TRBD2. The J segment lost 7 bases and the V segment lost 3 bases, leaving 5 bases of the junction unmatched. Germline V lookup: CDR1 DFQATT, CDR2 SNEGSKA (reference sequence). The CDR3 covers 13 residues. CDR3 in DNA: TGCAGTGCTAGCGTAGCGGGAGGGCGGGAGCAGTACTTC. It translates to CSASVAGGREQYF.

A remark on this clonotype: This may stem from a read error, because a much larger clone lies one nucleotide away. The CDR3 does not end in the conserved phenylalanine or tryptophan, so this is likely a read error. The chain has TRBV20-1 and TRBJ1-5; TRBD1 agrees at 10 bases. The CDR3 is 17 residues long. The germline CDR1 and CDR2 sequences are DFQATT and SNEGSKA (reference sequence). V lost 0 bases, J lost 2 bases, and 7 bases stayed unmatched. CDR3 amino acids: CSARERDRGWGNQPQHS. The CDR3, as DNA: TGCAGTGCTAGAGAAAGGGACAGGGGCTGGGGCAATCAGCCCCAGCATTCT.

Many counts were recorded for this clonotype. This chain connects TRBV30 to TRBJ1-4; D unresolved. CDR1 and CDR2 from the germline V gene are GTSNPN and SVGIG (reference sequence). Trimming pared 2 bases from V and 4 bases from J, leaving 14 bases between. CDR3 length equals 15 residues. The CDR3 nucleotides are TGTGCCTGGAGTCCCCTCGGACTCTTTAATGAAAAACTGTTTTTT. Residues: CAWSPLGLFNEKLFF.

V and J are TRBV5-1 and TRBJ1-1; 7 bases agree with TRBD1. With 0 bases clipped from V and 1 base from J, the junction kept 3 bases outside the gene matches. The CDR3 runs 15 residues. Germline V lookup: CDR1 SGHRS, CDR2 YFSETQ. The CDR3 protein is CASSLDGTANTEAFF. CDR3 nucleotides: TGCGCCAGCAGCTTGGACGGGACAGCGAACACTGAAGCTTTCTTT.